This T cell receptor beta chain was obtained from a study of response to subunit inactivated influenza vaccine. Study-level findings and limits: The authors proposed limited new T cell recruitment per seasonal influenza vaccination.

This clonotype was seen a handful of times. The target antigen is unknown. Trimming took off 2 bases at V and 5 bases at J, with 18 bases between the two ends. The germline V gene encodes CDR1 ENHRY and CDR2 SYGVKD. The CDR3 spans 16 residues. TCRdb re-called the RT-PCR reads through MiXCR, storing one row per CDR3 protein. The data show more than 400,000 distinct CDR3 sequences, with more than 7% seen just once and less than 15% held by the top ten. The chain recombines TRBV10-3 with TRBJ2-5; D could derive from TRBD1 or TRBD2 (5 bases each). This specimen was PBMCs from blood, taken less than 30 months after vaccination. This clonotype originated in a man between 50 and 69 years old who received an inactivated influenza vaccine. CDR3 sequence (DNA): TGTGCCATCAGTGAGCCGACCAGTCCGGGACGGGAGACCCAGTACTTC. Translating gives CAISEPTSPGRETQYF.